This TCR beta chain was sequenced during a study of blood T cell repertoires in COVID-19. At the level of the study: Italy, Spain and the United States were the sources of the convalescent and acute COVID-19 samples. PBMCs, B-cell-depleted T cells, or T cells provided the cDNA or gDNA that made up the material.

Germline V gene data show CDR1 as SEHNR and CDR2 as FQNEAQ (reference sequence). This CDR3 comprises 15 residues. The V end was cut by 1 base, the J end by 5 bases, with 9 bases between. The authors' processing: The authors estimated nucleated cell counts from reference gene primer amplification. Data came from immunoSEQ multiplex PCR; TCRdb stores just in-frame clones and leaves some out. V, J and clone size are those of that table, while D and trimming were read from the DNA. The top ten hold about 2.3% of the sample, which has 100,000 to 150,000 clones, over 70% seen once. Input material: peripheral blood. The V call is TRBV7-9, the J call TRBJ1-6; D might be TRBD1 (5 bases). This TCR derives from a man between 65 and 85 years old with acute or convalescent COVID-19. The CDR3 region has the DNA TGTGCCAGCAGCTTAGGACAGTTCCATAATTCACCCCTCCACTTT. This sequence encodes CASSLGQFHNSPLHF. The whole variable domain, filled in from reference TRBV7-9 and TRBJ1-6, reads DTGVSQNPRHKITKRGQNVTFRCDPISEHNRLYWYRQTLGQGPEFLTYFQNEAQLEKSRLLSDRFSAERPKGSFSTLEIQRTEQGDSAMYLCASSLGQFHNSPLHFGNGTRLTVT.